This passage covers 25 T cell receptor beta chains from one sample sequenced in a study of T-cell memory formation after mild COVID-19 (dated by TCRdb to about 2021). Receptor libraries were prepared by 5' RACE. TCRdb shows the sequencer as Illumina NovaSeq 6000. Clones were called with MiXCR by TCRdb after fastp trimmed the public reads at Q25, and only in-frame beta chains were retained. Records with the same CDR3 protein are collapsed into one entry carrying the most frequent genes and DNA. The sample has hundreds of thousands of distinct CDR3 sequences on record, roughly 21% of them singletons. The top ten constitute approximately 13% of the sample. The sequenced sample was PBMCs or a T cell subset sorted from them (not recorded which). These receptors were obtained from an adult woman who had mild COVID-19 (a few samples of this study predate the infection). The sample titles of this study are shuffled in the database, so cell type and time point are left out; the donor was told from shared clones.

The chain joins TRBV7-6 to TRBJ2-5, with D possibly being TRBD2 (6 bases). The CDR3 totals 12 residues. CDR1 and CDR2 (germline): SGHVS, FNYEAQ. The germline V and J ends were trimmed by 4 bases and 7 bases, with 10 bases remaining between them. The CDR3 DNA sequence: TGTGCCAGCAGCTCCTCCGGGGGGACCCAGTACTTC. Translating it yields CASSSSGGTQYF.

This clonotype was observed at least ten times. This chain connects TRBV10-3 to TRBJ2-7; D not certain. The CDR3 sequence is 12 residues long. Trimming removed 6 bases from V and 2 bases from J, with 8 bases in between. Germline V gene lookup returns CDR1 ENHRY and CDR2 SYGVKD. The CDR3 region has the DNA TGTGCCATCAGCAAAGATACCTACGAGCAGTACTTC. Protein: CAISKDTYEQYF.

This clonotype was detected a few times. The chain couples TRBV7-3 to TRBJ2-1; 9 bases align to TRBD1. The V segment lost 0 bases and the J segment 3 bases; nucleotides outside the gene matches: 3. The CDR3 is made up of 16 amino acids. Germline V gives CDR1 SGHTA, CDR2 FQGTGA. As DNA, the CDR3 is TGTGCCAGCAGCTTAACGGGACAGGGCGGCTACAATGAGCAGTTCTTC. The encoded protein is CASSLTGQGGYNEQFF. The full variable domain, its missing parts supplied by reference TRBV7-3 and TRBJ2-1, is GAGVSQTPSNKVTEKGKYVELRCDPISGHTALYWYRQSLGQGPEFLIYFQGTGAADDSGLPNDRFFAVRPEGSVSTLKIQRTERGDSAVYLCASSLTGQGGYNEQFFGPGTRLTVL.

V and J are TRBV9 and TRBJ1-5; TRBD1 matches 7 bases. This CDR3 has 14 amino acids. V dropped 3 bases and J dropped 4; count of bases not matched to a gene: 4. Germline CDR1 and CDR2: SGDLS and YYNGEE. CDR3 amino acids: CASSEGQQNQPQHF. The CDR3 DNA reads TGTGCCAGCAGCGAGGGACAGCAAAATCAGCCCCAGCATTTT. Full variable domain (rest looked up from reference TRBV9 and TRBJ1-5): DSGVTQTPKHLITATGQRVTLRCSPRSGDLSVYWYQQSLDQGLQFLIQYYNGEERAKGNILERFSAQQFPDLHSELNLSSLELGDSALYFCASSEGQQNQPQHFGDGTRLSIL.

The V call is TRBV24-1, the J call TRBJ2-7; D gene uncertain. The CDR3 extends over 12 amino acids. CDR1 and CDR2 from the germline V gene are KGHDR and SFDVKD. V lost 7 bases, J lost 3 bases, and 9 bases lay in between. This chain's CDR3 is CATSQDGYEQYF. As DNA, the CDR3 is TGTGCCACCAGCCAGGACGGCTACGAGCAGTACTTC.

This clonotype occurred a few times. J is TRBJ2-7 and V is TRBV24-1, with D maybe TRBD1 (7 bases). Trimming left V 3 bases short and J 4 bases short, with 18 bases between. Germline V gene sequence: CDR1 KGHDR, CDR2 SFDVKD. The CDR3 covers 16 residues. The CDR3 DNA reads TGTGCCACCAGTGATACTTCAGGGGGGATGGCGTACGAGCAGTACTTC. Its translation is CATSDTSGGMAYEQYF.

The CDR3 spells CATSGRQGPNTEAFF. The DNA of the CDR3 is TGTGCCACCAGCGGGAGACAGGGCCCGAATACTGAAGCTTTCTTT. The chain recombines TRBV15 with TRBJ1-1; 7 bases line up with TRBD1. Germline loops: CDR1 LNHNV, CDR2 YYDKDF (reference sequence). The CDR3 is 15 residues long. V dropped 5 bases and J dropped 5; count of bases not matched to a gene: 11.

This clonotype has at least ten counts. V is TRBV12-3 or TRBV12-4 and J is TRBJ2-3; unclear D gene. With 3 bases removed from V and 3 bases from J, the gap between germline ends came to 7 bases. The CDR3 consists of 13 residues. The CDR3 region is CASSFFSTDTQYF. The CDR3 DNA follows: TGTGCCAGCAGTTTTTTTTCTACAGATACGCAGTATTTT.

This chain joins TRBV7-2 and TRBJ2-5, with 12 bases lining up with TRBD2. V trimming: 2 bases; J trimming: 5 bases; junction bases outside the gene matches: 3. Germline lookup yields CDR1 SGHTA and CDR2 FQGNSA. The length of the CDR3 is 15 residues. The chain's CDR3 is CASSLRTSGVETQYF. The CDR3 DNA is TGTGCCAGCAGCTTACGGACTAGCGGGGTGGAGACCCAGTACTTC.

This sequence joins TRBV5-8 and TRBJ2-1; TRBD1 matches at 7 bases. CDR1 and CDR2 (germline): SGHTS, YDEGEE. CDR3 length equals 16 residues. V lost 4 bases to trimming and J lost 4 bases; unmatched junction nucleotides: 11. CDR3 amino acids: CASSLRQGSMYNEQFF. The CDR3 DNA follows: TGTGCCAGCAGCCTCCGACAGGGTAGTATGTACAATGAGCAGTTCTTC.

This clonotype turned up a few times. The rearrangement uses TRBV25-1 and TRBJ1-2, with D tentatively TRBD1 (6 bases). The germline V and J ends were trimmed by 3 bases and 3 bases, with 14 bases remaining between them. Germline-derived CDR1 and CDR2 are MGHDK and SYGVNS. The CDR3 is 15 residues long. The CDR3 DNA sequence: TGTGCCAGCAGTGAGGAAGACAGGTGGTACTATGGCTACACCTTC. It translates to CASSEEDRWYYGYTF.

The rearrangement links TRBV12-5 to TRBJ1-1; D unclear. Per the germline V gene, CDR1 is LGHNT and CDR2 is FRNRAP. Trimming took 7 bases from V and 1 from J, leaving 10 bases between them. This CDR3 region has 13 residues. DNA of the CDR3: TGTGCTAGTGCTGACACAGAGAACACTGAAGCTTTCTTT. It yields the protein CASADTENTEAFF.

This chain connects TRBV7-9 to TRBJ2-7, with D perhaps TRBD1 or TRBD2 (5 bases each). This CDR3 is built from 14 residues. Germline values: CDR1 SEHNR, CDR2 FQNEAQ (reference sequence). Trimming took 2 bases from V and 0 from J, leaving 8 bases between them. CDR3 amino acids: CASSLWDGSYEQYF. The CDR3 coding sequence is TGTGCCAGCAGCTTATGGGACGGCTCCTACGAGCAGTACTTC.

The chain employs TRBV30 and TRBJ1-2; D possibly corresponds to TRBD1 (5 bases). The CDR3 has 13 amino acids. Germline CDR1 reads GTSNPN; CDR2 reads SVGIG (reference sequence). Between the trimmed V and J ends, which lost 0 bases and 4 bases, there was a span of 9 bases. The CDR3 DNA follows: TGTGCCTGGAGTGTCGGGGGATCCTATGGCTACACCTTC. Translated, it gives CAWSVGGSYGYTF.

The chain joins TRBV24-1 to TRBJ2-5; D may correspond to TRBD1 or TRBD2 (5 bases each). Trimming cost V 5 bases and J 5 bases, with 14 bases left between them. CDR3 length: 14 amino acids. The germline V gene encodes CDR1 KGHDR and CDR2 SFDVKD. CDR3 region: CATSGAGTWETQYF. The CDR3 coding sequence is TGTGCCACCAGTGGCGCAGGGACGTGGGAGACCCAGTACTTC.

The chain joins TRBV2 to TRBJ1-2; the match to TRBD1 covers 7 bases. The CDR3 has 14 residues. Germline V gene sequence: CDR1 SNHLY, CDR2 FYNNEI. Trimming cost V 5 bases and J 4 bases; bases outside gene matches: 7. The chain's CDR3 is CASSSPDRAYGYTF. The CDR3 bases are TGTGCCAGCAGTTCACCCGACAGGGCCTATGGCTACACCTTC. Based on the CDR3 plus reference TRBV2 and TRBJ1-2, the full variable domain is EPEVTQTPSHQVTQMGQEVILRCVPISNHLYFYWYRQILGQKVEFLVSFYNNEISEKSEIFDDQFSVERPDGSNFTLKIRSTKLEDSAMYFCASSSPDRAYGYTFGSGTRLTVV.

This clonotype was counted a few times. The CDR3 here is CSARTATGERRETQYF. The CDR3 region has the DNA TGCAGTGCTAGAACAGCGACAGGGGAGCGGCGAGAGACCCAGTACTTC. The chain employs TRBV20-1 and TRBJ2-5; 8 bases are a match to TRBD1. Germline lookup yields CDR1 DFQATT and CDR2 SNEGSKA (reference sequence). J lost 4 bases, V lost 2 bases, and 12 bases had no gene match. This CDR3 region has 16 residues.

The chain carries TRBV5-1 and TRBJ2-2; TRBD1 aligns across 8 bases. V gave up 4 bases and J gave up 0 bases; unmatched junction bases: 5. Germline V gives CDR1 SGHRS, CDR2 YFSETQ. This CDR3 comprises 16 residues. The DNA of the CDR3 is TGCGCCAGCAGCCACGACAGGGGAACGAACACCGGGGAGCTGTTTTTT. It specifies CASSHDRGTNTGELFF.

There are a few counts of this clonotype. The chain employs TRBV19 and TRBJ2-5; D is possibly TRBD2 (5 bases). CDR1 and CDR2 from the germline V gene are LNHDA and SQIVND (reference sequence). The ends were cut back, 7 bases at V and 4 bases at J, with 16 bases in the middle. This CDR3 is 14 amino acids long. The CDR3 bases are TGTGCCAGTAACCCCCGCCCCGGAGGAGAGACCCAGTACTTC. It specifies CASNPRPGGETQYF.

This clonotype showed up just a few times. CDR3 sequence reads: CASNADPSYNEQFF. CDR3 sequence (DNA): TGTGCCAGCAATGCTGACCCCTCCTACAATGAGCAGTTCTTC. V usage is TRBV7-9 and J usage is TRBJ2-1; no definite D call. Trimming removed 7 bases at V and 0 bases at J, with 10 bases between. The CDR3 spans 14 residues. Per the germline V gene, CDR1 is SEHNR and CDR2 is FQNEAQ (reference sequence).

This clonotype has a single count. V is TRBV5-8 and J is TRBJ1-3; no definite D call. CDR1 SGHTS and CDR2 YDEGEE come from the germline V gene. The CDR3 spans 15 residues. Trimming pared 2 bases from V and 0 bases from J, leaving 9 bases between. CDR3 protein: CASSFSGHSGNTIYF. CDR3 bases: TGTGCCAGCAGCTTCTCGGGCCACTCTGGAAACACCATATATTTT. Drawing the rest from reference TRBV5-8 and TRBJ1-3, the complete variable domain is EAGVTQSPTHLIKTRGQQATLRCSPISGHTSVYWYQQALGLGLQFLLWYDEGEERNRGNFPPRFSGRQFPNYSSELNVNALELEDSALYLCASSFSGHSGNTIYFGEGSWLTVV.

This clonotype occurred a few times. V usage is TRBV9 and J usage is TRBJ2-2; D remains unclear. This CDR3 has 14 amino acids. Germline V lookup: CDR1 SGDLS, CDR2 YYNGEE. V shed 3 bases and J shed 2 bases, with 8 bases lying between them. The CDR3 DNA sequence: TGTGCCAGCAGCGGTCAGACAAACACCGGGGAGCTGTTTTTT. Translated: CASSGQTNTGELFF. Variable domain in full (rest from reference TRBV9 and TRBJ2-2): DSGVTQTPKHLITATGQRVTLRCSPRSGDLSVYWYQQSLDQGLQFLIQYYNGEERAKGNILERFSAQQFPDLHSELNLSSLELGDSALYFCASSGQTNTGELFFGEGSRLTVL.

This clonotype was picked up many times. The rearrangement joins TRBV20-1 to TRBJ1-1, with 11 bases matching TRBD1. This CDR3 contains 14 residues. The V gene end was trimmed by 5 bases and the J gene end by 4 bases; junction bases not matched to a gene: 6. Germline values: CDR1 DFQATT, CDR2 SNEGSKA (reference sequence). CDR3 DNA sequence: TGCAGTGCTCAAGATGGGACAGGGGGCACTGAAGCTTTCTTT. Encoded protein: CSAQDGTGGTEAFF.

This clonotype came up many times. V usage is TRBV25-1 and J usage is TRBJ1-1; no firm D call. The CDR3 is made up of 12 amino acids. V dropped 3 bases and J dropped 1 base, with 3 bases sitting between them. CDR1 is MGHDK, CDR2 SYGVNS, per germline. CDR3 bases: TGTGCCAGCAGTGATTGGAACACTGAAGCTTTCTTT. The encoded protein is CASSDWNTEAFF. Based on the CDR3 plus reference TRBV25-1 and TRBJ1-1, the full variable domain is EADIYQTPRYLVIGTGKKITLECSQTMGHDKMYWYQQDPGMELHLIHYSYGVNSTEKGDLSSESTVSRIRTEHFPLTLESARPSHTSQYLCASSDWNTEAFFGQGTRLTVV.

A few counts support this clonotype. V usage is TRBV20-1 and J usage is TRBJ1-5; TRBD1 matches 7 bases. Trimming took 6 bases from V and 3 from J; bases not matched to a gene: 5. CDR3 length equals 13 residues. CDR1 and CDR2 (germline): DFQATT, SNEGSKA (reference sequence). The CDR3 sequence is CSAGRGPNQPQHF. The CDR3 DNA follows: TGCAGTGCGGGGAGGGGGCCCAATCAGCCCCAGCATTTT.